This T cell receptor beta chain was sequenced in a study of T cells in women clearing cervical HPV infection. Study background: Controls gave blood once infection was undetectable; cases at lesion identification. Whole-study results and caveats: Cases and controls were distinguished at AUC 0.83 by richness and V genes. Repertoire richness, not evenness, was significantly elevated in CIN3+ cases versus controls.

With regard to this clone: Antigen unknown.

Produced via immunoSEQ multiplex PCR; TCRdb's table is partial and in-frame only. This sample's table reports 30,000 to 45,000 clones. The sequencing input was blood buffy coat. The clonotype was recovered from a woman aged 18-70 years with a cervical HPV16 infection that either progressed to CIN3+ or cleared (not recorded which).

CDR3 bases read: TGTGCCAGTAGCTCCCCTCCCGGGACAGGGTATAATTCACCC. Translating gives CASSSPPGTGYNSP. The full CDR3 protein is CASSSPPGTGYNSPLHF. The chain employs TRBV19 and TRBJ1-6, with 9 bases matching TRBD1. The read terminates 3 residues ahead of where the CDR3 ends, so the germline J gene completes it. CDR1 is LNHDA, CDR2 SQIVND, per germline (reference sequence). The CDR3 covers 17 residues. V shed 6 bases and J 4 bases; nucleotides not matched to a gene: 10. Filled out from reference TRBV19 and TRBJ1-6, the complete variable domain reads DGGITQSPKYLFRKEGQNVTLSCEQNLNHDAMYWYRQDPGQGLRLIYYSQIVNDFQKGDIAEGYSVSREKKESFPLTVTSAQKNPTAFYLCASSSPPGTGYNSPLHFGNGTRLTVT.